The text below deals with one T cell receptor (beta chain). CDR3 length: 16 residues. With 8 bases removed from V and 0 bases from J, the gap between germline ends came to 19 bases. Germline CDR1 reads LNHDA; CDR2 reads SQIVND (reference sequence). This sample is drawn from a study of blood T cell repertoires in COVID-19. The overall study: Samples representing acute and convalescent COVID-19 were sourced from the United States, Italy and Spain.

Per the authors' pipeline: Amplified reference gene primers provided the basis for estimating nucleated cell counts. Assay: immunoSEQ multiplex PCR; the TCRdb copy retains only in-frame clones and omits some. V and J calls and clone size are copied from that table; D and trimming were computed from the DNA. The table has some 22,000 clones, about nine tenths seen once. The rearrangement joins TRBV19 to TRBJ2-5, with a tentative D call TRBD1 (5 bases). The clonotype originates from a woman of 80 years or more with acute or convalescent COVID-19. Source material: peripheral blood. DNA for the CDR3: TGTGCCAGTCGATCCCTGGGTGCAGGGCACCAAGAGACCCAGTACTTC. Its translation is CASRSLGAGHQETQYF.